Each of the 28 T cell receptor beta chains below was sequenced from the same sample in a study of cytomegalovirus exposure and HLA in healthy donors. Sequencing was performed with immunoSEQ multiplex PCR; in TCRdb, only in-frame clones are kept and a portion is missing. The table includes 150,000 to 200,000 clones, roughly 82% detected once. The sequencing input was PBMCs. The receptors were sampled from a woman aged 18 to 35 in good health and CMV-seronegative.

The chain has TRBV14 and TRBJ1-5, with no clear D. V lost 0 bases, J lost 3 bases, and 9 bases lay in between. This CDR3 is built from 15 residues. Germline CDR1 is SGHDN and CDR2 is FVKESK. The CDR3 spells CASSQDSIPNQPQHF. The CDR3 coding sequence is TGTGCCAGCAGCCAAGATAGCATCCCCAATCAGCCCCAGCATTTT.

The V and J genes are TRBV6-1 and TRBJ2-2, with D possibly matching TRBD2 (5 bases). V lost 2 bases, J lost 2 bases, and 12 bases lay in between. Germline CDR1 and CDR2: MNHNS and SASEGT. CDR3 length: 16 residues. The CDR3 region has the DNA TGTGCCAGCAGTGAACCTGCTAGCTTTAACACCGGGGAGCTGTTTTTT. As protein: CASSEPASFNTGELFF.

This chain uses TRBV5-4 with TRBJ1-2; maybe TRBD1 (6 bases). This CDR3 contains 15 residues. Trimming stripped 0 bases from V and 8 bases from J, with 17 bases between. The V gene's germline CDR1 is SGHNT and CDR2 YYREEE (reference sequence). DNA for the CDR3: TGTGCCAGCAGCTTGGGGGTTGGGGGCGCGGAGGGCTACACCTTC. Translation: CASSLGVGGAEGYTF. Based on the CDR3 plus reference TRBV5-4 and TRBJ1-2, the full variable domain is ETGVTQSPTHLIKTRGQQVTLRCSSQSGHNTVSWYQQALGQGPQFIFQYYREEENGRGNFPPRFSGLQFPNYSSELNVNALELDDSALYLCASSLGVGGAEGYTFGSGTRLTVV.

The chain couples TRBV11-3 to TRBJ2-7; D is uncertain. The CDR3 totals 13 residues. The germline CDR1 and CDR2 sequences are SGHNT and YENEEA. The V end lost 5 bases, the J end lost 6 bases, and 14 bases lay between the germline ends. Written as DNA, the CDR3 is TGTGCCAGCAGCCCTCGGGTTGGCGTCGAGCAGTACTTC. It specifies CASSPRVGVEQYF. The entire variable domain, with the rest obtained from reference TRBV11-3 and TRBJ2-7, is as follows: EAGVVQSPRYKIIEKKQPVAFWCNPISGHNTLYWYLQNLGQGPELLIRYENEEAVDDSQLPKDRFSAERLKGVDSTLKIQPAELGDSAVYLCASSPRVGVEQYFGPGTRLTVT.

The rearrangement joins TRBV5-1 to TRBJ2-1, with TRBD2 matching over 9 bases. Germline trimming cut 4 bases from V and 0 bases from J; bases unmatched to any gene: 5. CDR1 SGHRS and CDR2 YFSETQ come from the germline V gene. This CDR3 region has 16 residues. The CDR3 protein is CASSISGSSSYNEQFF. In DNA form, the CDR3 reads TGCGCCAGCAGCATTAGCGGGAGTTCCTCCTACAATGAGCAGTTCTTC.

The chain employs TRBV11-3 and TRBJ2-7, with TRBD1 as a possible D gene (6 bases). The CDR3 contains 15 residues. V lost 5 bases and J 4 bases, leaving 18 bases between the germline ends. The germline CDR1 and CDR2 sequences are SGHNT and YENEEA. The CDR3 DNA is TGTGCCAGCAGCCCCAGGGGTCGTGATGAGTACGAGCAGTACTTC. This translates into CASSPRGRDEYEQYF. Full variable domain (remainder filled in from reference TRBV11-3 and TRBJ2-7): EAGVVQSPRYKIIEKKQPVAFWCNPISGHNTLYWYLQNLGQGPELLIRYENEEAVDDSQLPKDRFSAERLKGVDSTLKIQPAELGDSAVYLCASSPRGRDEYEQYFGPGTRLTVT.

The chain is built from TRBV30 and TRBJ2-1; TRBD2 matches 7 bases. Germline V gene sequence: CDR1 GTSNPN, CDR2 SVGIG (reference sequence). The V segment lost 4 bases and the J segment 3 bases; nucleotides outside the gene matches: 6. This CDR3 has 14 amino acids. The CDR3 nucleotides read TGTGCCTGGAAGAGGCGGGGGAACTACAATGAGCAGTTCTTC. It is translated as CAWKRRGNYNEQFF.

The rearrangement links TRBV7-3 to TRBJ1-1; TRBD1 might be the D (6 bases). The CDR3 length is 13 residues. V dropped 8 bases and J dropped 2 bases, with 12 bases sitting between them. Germline CDR1 is SGHTA and CDR2 is FQGTGA. Here the CDR3 reads CASSNRVNTEAFF. The CDR3 DNA reads as TGTGCCAGCTCAAACAGGGTAAACACTGAAGCTTTCTTT.

The chain employs TRBV7-7 and TRBJ1-3, with a tentative D call TRBD1 (5 bases). CDR1 SSHAT and CDR2 FNYEAQ come from the germline V gene (reference sequence). V was shortened by 5 bases and J by 1 base, with 9 bases between the two germline ends. The CDR3 is 14 amino acids. The CDR3 loop reads CASSPQGSGNTIYF. CDR3 DNA: TGTGCCAGCAGCCCGCAGGGTTCTGGAAACACCATATATTTT.

The CDR3 reads CASSLYPARGTDSGNTIYF. In nucleotides, the CDR3 is TGTGCCAGCAGCTTGTATCCAGCCCGGGGGACAGACTCTGGAAACACCATATATTTT. The V and J genes are TRBV5-6 and TRBJ1-3; 7 bases match TRBD1. The J segment lost 0 bases and the V segment lost 1 base, leaving 13 bases of the junction unmatched. The CDR3 runs 19 residues. In germline, CDR1 is SGHDT, CDR2 YYEEEE.

The rearrangement uses TRBV6-6 and TRBJ2-7, with 7 bases lining up with TRBD2. CDR3 length: 14 residues. CDR1 and CDR2 from the germline V gene are MNHNY and SVGAGI (reference sequence). The J segment lost 2 bases and the V segment lost 7 bases, leaving 8 bases of the junction unmatched. This CDR3 is CASKELATTYEQYF. The CDR3 DNA reads as TGTGCCAGCAAAGAACTAGCGACCACCTACGAGCAGTACTTC.

This chain joins TRBV15 and TRBJ2-6; D uncertain. The CDR3 is 17 amino acids. In germline, CDR1 is LNHNV, CDR2 YYDKDF (reference sequence). The V gene lost 5 bases and the J gene lost 0 bases, with 14 bases spanning the gap. DNA of the CDR3: TGTGCCACCAGCTCCGAGGTGACCTTCTCTGGGGCCAACGTCCTGACTTTC. It codes for CATSSEVTFSGANVLTF.

J is TRBJ2-3 and V is TRBV9; perhaps TRBD2 as D (6 bases). The CDR3 consists of 16 residues. Trimming left V 3 bases short and J 7 bases short, with 21 bases between. CDR1 is SGDLS and CDR2 is YYNGEE in the germline V gene. The CDR3: CASSALGFEEGNTQYF. CDR3 DNA: TGTGCCAGCAGCGCACTAGGGTTCGAGGAGGGAAATACGCAGTATTTT.

The chain has TRBV29-1 and TRBJ2-3, with 13 bases aligning to TRBD2. The CDR3 is 14 amino acids. V dropped 6 bases and J dropped 6; count of bases not matched to a gene: 6. CDR1 is SQVTM, CDR2 ANQGSEA, per germline. The CDR3 region has the DNA TGCAGCGTGGCGGGACTAGCGGGGATCGATACGCAGTATTTT. Its translation is CSVAGLAGIDTQYF.

The V and J genes are TRBV7-2 and TRBJ1-1, with 11 bases that match TRBD1. Germline lookup yields CDR1 SGHTA and CDR2 FQGNSA. Trimming removed 1 base from V and 4 bases from J; junction bases left unmatched: 11. CDR3 length: 18 residues. The CDR3 loop is CASSLGVIGQGAGTEAFF. The CDR3 DNA sequence: TGTGCCAGCAGCTTAGGAGTAATAGGACAGGGGGCCGGCACTGAAGCTTTCTTT.

In its sample, this clone was seen a few times. The chain recombines TRBV7-8 with TRBJ1-6, with 7 bases that match TRBD1. The CDR3 loop spans 18 amino acids. Trimming took 1 base from V and 6 from J; bases not matched to a gene: 12. CDR1 SGHVS and CDR2 FQNEAQ come from the germline V gene. CDR3: CASSLEAPTGLINSPLHF. The CDR3 bases are TGTGCCAGCAGCTTAGAGGCCCCGACAGGGCTTATTAATTCACCCCTCCACTTT. Full variable domain (remainder filled in from reference TRBV7-8 and TRBJ1-6): GAGVSQSPRYKVAKRGQDVALRCDPISGHVSLFWYQQALGQGPEFLTYFQNEAQLDKSGLPSDRFFAERPEGSVSTLKIQRTQQEDSAVYLCASSLEAPTGLINSPLHFGNGTRLTVT.

The chain couples TRBV5-1 to TRBJ2-2; D is possibly TRBD2 (6 bases). Trimming shortened V by 0 bases and J by 6 bases, and 12 bases separated the two germline ends. From germline, CDR1 is SGHRS and CDR2 YFSETQ. The CDR3 contains 15 residues. In nucleotides, the CDR3 is TGCGCCAGCAGCTTGGATTCTACTAGCCCCGGGGAGCTGTTTTTT. Its protein product is CASSLDSTSPGELFF.

The chain carries TRBV6-6 and TRBJ1-2, with 7 bases matching TRBD1. The CDR3 is 15 residues long. The germline V gene has CDR1 MNHNY and CDR2 SVGAGI (reference sequence). Trimming took 5 bases from V and 7 from J; bases not matched to a gene: 13. The CDR3 protein is CASSRLDRELGGYTF. The CDR3 nucleotides read TGTGCCAGCAGTCGACTCGACAGGGAGTTGGGTGGCTACACCTTC.

In its sample, this clone was seen a few times. The chain carries TRBV19 and TRBJ1-5; 7 positions agree with TRBD1. With 6 bases clipped from V and 4 bases from J, the junction kept 3 bases outside the gene matches. Per germline, CDR1 LNHDA and CDR2 SQIVND (reference sequence). This CDR3 is built from 13 residues. The CDR3 DNA sequence: TGTGCCAGTAGGGGACAGCAGAATCAGCCCCAGCATTTT. It codes for CASRGQQNQPQHF.

This clone has a single count. The gene calls are TRBV27 and TRBJ2-2; D gene unclear. The germline V and J ends were trimmed by 3 bases and 1 base, with 6 bases remaining between them. In germline, CDR1 is MNHEY, CDR2 SMNVEV (reference sequence). The CDR3 runs to 14 residues. In nucleotides, the CDR3 is TGTGCCAGCAGTTTTATCGGGAACACCGGGGAGCTGTTTTTT. Its protein product is CASSFIGNTGELFF.

The chain recombines TRBV5-1 with TRBJ2-6, with a weak D call TRBD2 (7 bases). Trimming took off 6 bases at V and 2 bases at J, with 12 bases between the two ends. Germline V gives CDR1 SGHRS, CDR2 YFSETQ. The CDR3 loop spans 15 amino acids. In DNA, the CDR3 is TGCGCCAGCATCTTAGGGGGGGCTGGGGCCAACGTCCTGACTTTC. This encodes CASILGGAGANVLTF. Using reference TRBV5-1 and TRBJ2-6 for the parts outside the CDR3, the full variable domain is KAGVTQTPRYLIKTRGQQVTLSCSPISGHRSVSWYQQTPGQGLQFLFEYFSETQRNKGNFPGRFSGRQFSNSRSEMNVSTLELGDSALYLCASILGGAGANVLTFGAGSRLTVL.

V usage is TRBV4-1 and J usage is TRBJ1-4, with 7 bases identical to TRBD1. The CDR3 runs to 15 residues. Germline trimming cut 8 bases from V and 1 base from J; bases unmatched to any gene: 7. Germline V gene lookup returns CDR1 MGHRA and CDR2 YSYEKL. The CDR3 DNA sequence: TGCGCCAGCGGAACTGCAGGGGGAACTAATGAAAAACTGTTTTTT. Residues: CASGTAGGTNEKLFF.

The genes are TRBV6-1 and TRBJ2-1; D is possibly TRBD1 (5 bases). V gave up 2 bases and J gave up 8 bases, with 13 bases separating them. The CDR3 runs to 14 residues. Germline V gene sequence: CDR1 MNHNS, CDR2 SASEGT. The CDR3 DNA reads as TGTGCCAGCAGTGAAAAAGGGGTTGTGGATGAGCAGTTCTTC. Its protein product is CASSEKGVVDEQFF.

The V call is TRBV28, the J call TRBJ2-1; D is perhaps TRBD2 (7 bases). V gave up 6 bases and J gave up 8 bases, with 11 bases separating them. The CDR3 is 12 amino acids. Germline V gene sequence: CDR1 MDHEN, CDR2 SYDVKM. The CDR3 sequence is CASRGGGYEQFF. The CDR3 bases are TGTGCCAGCAGAGGGGGGGGCTATGAGCAGTTCTTC.

The chain couples TRBV6-5 to TRBJ1-2; perhaps TRBD1 as D (6 bases). Trimming removed 6 bases from V and 0 bases from J, with 11 bases in between. Germline V gene sequence: CDR1 MNHEY, CDR2 SVGAGI. The CDR3 contains 14 residues. CDR3 region: CASSRGHTNYGYTF. Written as DNA, the CDR3 is TGTGCCAGCAGCCGGGGACATACTAACTATGGCTACACCTTC.

Comment on this clone: Germline and junction disagree at one end, which may indicate a read error. Other DNA sequences in the same sample also yield this CDR3. The chain couples TRBV6-1 to TRBJ2-7, with 10 bases aligning to TRBD1. Germline CDR1 MNHNS, CDR2 SASEGT. CDR3 size: 13 residues. The CDR3 nucleotides are TGTGCCAGCAGCCGACAGGGGGCATCTGAGCAGTACTTT. Its protein product is CASSRQGASEQYF.

J is TRBJ1-2 and V is TRBV2; D is perhaps TRBD1 (6 bases). Germline V gene data show CDR1 as SNHLY and CDR2 as FYNNEI. Trimming stripped 6 bases from V and 2 bases from J, with 13 bases between. CDR3 length: 14 amino acids. DNA for the CDR3: TGTGCCAGCAGCCGCGTACAGGGAAACTATGGCTACACCTTC. This codes for CASSRVQGNYGYTF.

This clone was observed a few times. The sample carries other DNA sequences with the same CDR3. V and J are TRBV2 and TRBJ1-2, with D tentatively TRBD1 (5 bases). CDR1 is SNHLY and CDR2 is FYNNEI in the germline V gene. CDR3 length: 13 amino acids. V was pared by 2 bases and J by 2 bases, with 6 bases between. Here the CDR3 DNA reads TGTGCCAGCAGTGAACAGGGAAACTATGGCTACACCTTC. This gives the protein CASSEQGNYGYTF.